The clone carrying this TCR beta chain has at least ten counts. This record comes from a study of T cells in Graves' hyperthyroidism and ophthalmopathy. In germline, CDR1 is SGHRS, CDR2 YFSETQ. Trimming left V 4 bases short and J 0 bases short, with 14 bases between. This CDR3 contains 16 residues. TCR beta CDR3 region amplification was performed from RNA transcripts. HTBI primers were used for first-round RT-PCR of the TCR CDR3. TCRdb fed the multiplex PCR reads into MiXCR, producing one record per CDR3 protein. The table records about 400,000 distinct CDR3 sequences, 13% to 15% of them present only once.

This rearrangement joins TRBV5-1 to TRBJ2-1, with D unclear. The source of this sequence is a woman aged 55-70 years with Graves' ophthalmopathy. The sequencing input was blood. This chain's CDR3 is CASSLQYRDSYNEQFF. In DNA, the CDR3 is TGCGCCAGCAGCCTACAATATAGGGACTCCTACAATGAGCAGTTCTTC.